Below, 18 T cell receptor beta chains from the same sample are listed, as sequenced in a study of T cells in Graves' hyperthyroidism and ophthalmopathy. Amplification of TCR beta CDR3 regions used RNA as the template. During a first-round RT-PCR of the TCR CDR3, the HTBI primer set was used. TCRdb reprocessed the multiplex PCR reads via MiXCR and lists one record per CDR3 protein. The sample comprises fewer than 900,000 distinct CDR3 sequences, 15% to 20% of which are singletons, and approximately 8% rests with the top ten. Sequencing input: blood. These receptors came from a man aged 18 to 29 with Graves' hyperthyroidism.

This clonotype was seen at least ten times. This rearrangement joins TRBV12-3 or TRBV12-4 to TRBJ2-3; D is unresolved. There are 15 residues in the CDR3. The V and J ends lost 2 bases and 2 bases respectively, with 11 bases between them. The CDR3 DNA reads TGTGCCAGCAGTTTAACCGGGCGTTACACAGATACGCAGTATTTT. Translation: CASSLTGRYTDTQYF.

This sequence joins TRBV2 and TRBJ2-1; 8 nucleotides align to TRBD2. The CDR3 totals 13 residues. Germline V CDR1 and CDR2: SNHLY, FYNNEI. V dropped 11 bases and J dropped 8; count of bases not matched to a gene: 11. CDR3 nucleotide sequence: TGTGCCGACCAGGCGGGAGGAGGTGATGAGCAGTTCTTC. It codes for CADQAGGGDEQFF.

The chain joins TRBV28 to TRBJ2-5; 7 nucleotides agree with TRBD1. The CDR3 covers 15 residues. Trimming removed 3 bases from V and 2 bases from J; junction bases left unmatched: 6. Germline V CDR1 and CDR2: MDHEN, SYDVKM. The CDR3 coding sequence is TGTGCCAGCAGTTTCTTCAAGGGGGCACAAGAGACCCAGTACTTC. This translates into CASSFFKGAQETQYF.

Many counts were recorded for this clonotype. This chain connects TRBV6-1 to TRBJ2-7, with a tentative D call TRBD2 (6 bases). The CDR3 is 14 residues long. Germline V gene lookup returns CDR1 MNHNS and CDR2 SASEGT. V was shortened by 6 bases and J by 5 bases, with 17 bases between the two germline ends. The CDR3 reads CASSLDGSKNEQYF. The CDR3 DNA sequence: TGTGCCAGCAGCTTGGACGGGAGTAAGAACGAGCAGTACTTC.

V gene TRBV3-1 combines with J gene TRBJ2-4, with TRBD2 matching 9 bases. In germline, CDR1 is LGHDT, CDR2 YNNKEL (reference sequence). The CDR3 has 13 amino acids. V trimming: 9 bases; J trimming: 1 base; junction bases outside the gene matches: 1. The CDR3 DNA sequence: TGTGCCAGTGGACTAGCGGCCAAAAACATTCAGTACTTC. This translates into CASGLAAKNIQYF.

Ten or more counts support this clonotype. CDR3 sequence: CASSSPLTSGSFHETQYF. CDR3 sequence (DNA): TGTGCCAGCAGTAGCCCCCTCACTAGCGGGAGTTTCCACGAGACCCAGTACTTC. The rearrangement joins TRBV28 to TRBJ2-5, with TRBD2 identical over 11 bases. Germline values: CDR1 MDHEN, CDR2 SYDVKM. This CDR3 has 18 amino acids. Germline trimming cut 5 bases from V and 5 bases from J; bases unmatched to any gene: 16.

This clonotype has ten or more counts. The CDR3 is CASSPRTSGGSYNEQFF. Written as DNA, the CDR3 is TGTGCCAGCTCACCCCGGACTAGCGGGGGCTCCTACAATGAGCAGTTCTTC. The chain uses TRBV18 and TRBJ2-1; 13 positions agree with TRBD2. Germline V gives CDR1 KGHSH, CDR2 LQKENI. V lost 3 bases to trimming and J lost 0 bases; unmatched junction nucleotides: 2. This CDR3 has 17 residues.

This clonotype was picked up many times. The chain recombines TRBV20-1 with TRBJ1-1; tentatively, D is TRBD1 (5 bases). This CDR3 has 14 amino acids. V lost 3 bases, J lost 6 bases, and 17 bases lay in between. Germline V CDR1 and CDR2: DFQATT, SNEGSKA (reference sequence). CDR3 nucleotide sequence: TGCAGTGCTAGTCGGACGCATGGGGCGGCTGAAGCTTTCTTT. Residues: CSASRTHGAAEAFF.

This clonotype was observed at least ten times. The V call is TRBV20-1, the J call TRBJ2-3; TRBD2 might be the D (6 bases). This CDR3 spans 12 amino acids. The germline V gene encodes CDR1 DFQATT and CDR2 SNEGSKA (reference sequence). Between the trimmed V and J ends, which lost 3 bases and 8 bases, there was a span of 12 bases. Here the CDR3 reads CSARLAWGTQYF. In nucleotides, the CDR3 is TGCAGTGCTAGGCTAGCGTGGGGTACGCAGTATTTT.

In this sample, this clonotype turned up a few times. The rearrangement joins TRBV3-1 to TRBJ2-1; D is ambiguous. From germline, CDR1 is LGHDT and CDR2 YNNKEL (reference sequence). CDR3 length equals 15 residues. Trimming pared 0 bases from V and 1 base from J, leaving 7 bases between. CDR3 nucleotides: TGTGCCAGCAGCCAAGAGCAGGTGTCCTACAATGAGCAGTTCTTC. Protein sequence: CASSQEQVSYNEQFF.

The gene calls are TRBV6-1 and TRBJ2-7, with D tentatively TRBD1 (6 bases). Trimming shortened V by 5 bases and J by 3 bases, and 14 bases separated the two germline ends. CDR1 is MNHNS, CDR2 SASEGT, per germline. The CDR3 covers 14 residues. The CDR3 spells CASSIRDMGYEQYF. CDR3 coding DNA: TGTGCCAGCAGTATCCGGGACATGGGCTACGAGCAGTACTTC.

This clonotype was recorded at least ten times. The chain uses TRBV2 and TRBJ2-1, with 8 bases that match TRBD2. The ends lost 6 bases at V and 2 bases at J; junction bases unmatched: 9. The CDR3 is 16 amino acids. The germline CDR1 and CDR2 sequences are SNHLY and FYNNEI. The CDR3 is CASSSTPAGAYNEQFF. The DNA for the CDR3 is TGTGCCAGCAGCTCTACCCCAGCGGGAGCCTACAATGAGCAGTTCTTC.

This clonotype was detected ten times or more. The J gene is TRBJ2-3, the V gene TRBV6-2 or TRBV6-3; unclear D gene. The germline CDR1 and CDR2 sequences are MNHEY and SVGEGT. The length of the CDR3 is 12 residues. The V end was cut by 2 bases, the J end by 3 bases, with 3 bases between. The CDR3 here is CASSYTTDTQYF. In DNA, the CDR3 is TGTGCCAGCAGTTACACAACAGATACGCAGTATTTT.

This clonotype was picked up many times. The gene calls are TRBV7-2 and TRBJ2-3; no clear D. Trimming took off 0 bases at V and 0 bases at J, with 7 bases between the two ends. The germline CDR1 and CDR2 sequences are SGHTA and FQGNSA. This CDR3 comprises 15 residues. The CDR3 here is CASSLAYQSTDTQYF. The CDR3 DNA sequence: TGTGCCAGCAGCTTAGCGTATCAGAGCACAGATACGCAGTATTTT.

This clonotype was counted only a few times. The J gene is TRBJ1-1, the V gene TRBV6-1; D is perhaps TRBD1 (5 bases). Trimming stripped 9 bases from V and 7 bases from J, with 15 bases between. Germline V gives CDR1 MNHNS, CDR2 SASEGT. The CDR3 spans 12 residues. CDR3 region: CASSDRTGEAFF. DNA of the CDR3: TGTGCCAGTTCCGACAGAACGGGTGAAGCTTTCTTT.

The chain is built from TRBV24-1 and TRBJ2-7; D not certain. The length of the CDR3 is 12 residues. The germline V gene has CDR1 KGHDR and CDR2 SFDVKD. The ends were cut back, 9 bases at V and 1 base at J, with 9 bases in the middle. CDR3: CATSQDSYEQYF. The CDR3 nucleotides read TGTGCCACCTCTCAGGATTCCTACGAGCAGTACTTC.

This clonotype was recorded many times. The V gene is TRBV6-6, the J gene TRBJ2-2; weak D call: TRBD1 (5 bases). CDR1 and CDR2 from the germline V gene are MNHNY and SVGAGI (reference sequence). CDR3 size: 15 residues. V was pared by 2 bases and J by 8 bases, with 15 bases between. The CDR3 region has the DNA TGTGCCAGCAGTTACAAGTTTTCGACAGCTGGGGAGCTGTTTTTT. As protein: CASSYKFSTAGELFF.

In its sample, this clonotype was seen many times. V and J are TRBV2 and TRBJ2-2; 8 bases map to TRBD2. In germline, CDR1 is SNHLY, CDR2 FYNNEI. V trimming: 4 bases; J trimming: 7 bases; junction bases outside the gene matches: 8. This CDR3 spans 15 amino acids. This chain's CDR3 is CASSVTSGRVGELFF. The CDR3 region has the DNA TGTGCCAGCAGTGTCACTAGCGGAAGAGTCGGGGAGCTGTTTTTT. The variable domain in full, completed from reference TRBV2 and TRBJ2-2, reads EPEVTQTPSHQVTQMGQEVILRCVPISNHLYFYWYRQILGQKVEFLVSFYNNEISEKSEIFDDQFSVERPDGSNFTLKIRSTKLEDSAMYFCASSVTSGRVGELFFGEGSRLTVL.